The source of this TCR beta chain is a study of T-cell memory formation after mild COVID-19. Study-wide results and caveats: The SARS-CoV-2 specificity of second-wave clones reaching peak at day 37 remained unverified. Clones that contracted from day 15 to 85 were balanced CD4/CD8, while later expanders leaned CD4+. Contracting CD8+ clones were enriched in EMRA, CD4+ mainly in CM and EM.

As to this clonotype: The target antigen is unknown.

5'RACE with constant-segment primers built TCRalpha and TCRbeta cDNA libraries with UMIs. Via MiXCR, TCRdb re-called the 5' RACE reads, giving one row per CDR3 protein. This table holds around 200,000 distinct CDR3 sequences, approximately 10% found once. Sequenced sample: PBMCs or a T cell subset sorted from them (not recorded which). The clonotype comes from a man younger than 35 who had mild COVID-19 (a few samples of this study predate the infection). Cell type and time point are not known.

The chain's CDR3 is CASSYSRNSPLHF. The DNA of the CDR3 is TGTGCCAGCAGTTACTCCAGAAATTCACCCCTCCACTTT. The chain links TRBV6-5 to TRBJ1-6; unclear D gene. This CDR3 has 13 residues. The V and J ends lost 0 bases and 7 bases respectively, with 4 bases between them. Germline-derived CDR1 and CDR2 are MNHEY and SVGAGI.